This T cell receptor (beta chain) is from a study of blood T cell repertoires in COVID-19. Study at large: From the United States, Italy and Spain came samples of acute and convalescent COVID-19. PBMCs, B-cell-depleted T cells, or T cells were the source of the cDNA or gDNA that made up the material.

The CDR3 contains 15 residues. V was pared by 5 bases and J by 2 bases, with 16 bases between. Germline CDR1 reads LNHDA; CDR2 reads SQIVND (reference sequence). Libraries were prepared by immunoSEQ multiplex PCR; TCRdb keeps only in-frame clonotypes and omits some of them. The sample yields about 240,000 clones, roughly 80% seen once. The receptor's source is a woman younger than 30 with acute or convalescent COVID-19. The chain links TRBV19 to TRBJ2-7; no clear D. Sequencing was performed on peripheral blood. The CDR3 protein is CASSLSVIDAYEQYF. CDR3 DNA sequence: TGTGCCAGTAGTCTATCTGTTATCGATGCCTACGAGCAGTACTTC. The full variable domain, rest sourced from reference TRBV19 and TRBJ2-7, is DGGITQSPKYLFRKEGQNVTLSCEQNLNHDAMYWYRQDPGQGLRLIYYSQIVNDFQKGDIAEGYSVSREKKESFPLTVTSAQKNPTAFYLCASSLSVIDAYEQYFGPGTRLTVT.